This T cell receptor beta chain was recorded in a study of shared clonotypes between healthy human individuals. Study background: Per-donor plates numbered three CD4 naive, three CD4 memory, two CD8 naive and one CD8 memory.

Each of the donors was a healthy adult who was HIV-negative and had not had a recent acute infection or vaccination. A remark on this clone: Other DNA variants within this sample encode the same CDR3.

With 5 bases removed from V and 5 bases from J, the gap between germline ends came to 9 bases. This CDR3 has 12 residues. The germline V gene encodes CDR1 SGHTA and CDR2 FQGNSA. Here immunoSEQ multiplex PCR was the method, and the copy in TCRdb shows in-frame clones only, minus some. Here the sample spans roughly 2.4 million clones, 95% being singletons. Material for sequencing was naive CD4+ T cells sorted from blood. The sample's subset: CD45RA+ positively selected. This receptor was identified in a man younger than 35 in good health. V is TRBV7-2 and J is TRBJ1-2, with D perhaps TRBD1 (6 bases). The chain's CDR3 is CASSPDSYGYTF. CDR3 bases: TGTGCCAGCAGCCCGGACAGTTATGGCTACACCTTC.